A selection of T cell receptor beta chains follows, all from one sample in a study of Ad26.COV2.S vaccination and SARS-CoV-2 variants. Here immunoSEQ multiplex PCR was the method, and the copy in TCRdb shows in-frame clones only, minus some. The sample contains fewer than 500,000 clones, 90% of which appear only once. The sequences come from peripheral blood, collected in a trial of Ad26.COV2.S vaccine versus placebo. These receptors were taken from a person between 18 and 65 years old who received the Ad26.COV2.S COVID-19 vaccine or a placebo. Each CDR3 is given with its conserved first and last residue. Fields, in order: J gene, V gene, clone size, D gene, CDR3 DNA, CDR3 protein. A D gene is named only where the DNA matches it firmly. For some rows the clone size is stated as once, few or many, or as a class when expanded; others skip it.

TRBJ2-7	TRBV6-6	few	TRBD2	TGTGCCAGCAGAGGGCGGACTAGCGGGAGATACGAGCAGTACTTC	CASRGRTSGRYEQYF
TRBJ2-1	TRBV6-5	once	NA	TGTGCCAGCAGTCCTCAGGGGGGGGTTGAGCAGTTCTTC	CASSPQGGVEQFF
TRBJ2-2	TRBV19	few	NA	TGTGCCAGTAGGGGGGATTCAGGAGTGGGAACCGGGGAGCTGTTTTTT	CASRGDSGVGTGELFF
TRBJ2-3	TRBV5-4	NA	TRBD2	TGTGCCAGCAGCTTAGGACTAGCGGGAGCGTCAGGTACGCAGTATTTT	CASSLGLAGASGTQYF
TRBJ1-1	TRBV5-1	NA	TRBD1	TGCGCCAGCAGCGTTACAGGGGGCTTGGGTCGAACTGAAGCTTTCTTT	CASSVTGGLGRTEAFF
TRBJ2-7	TRBV10-3	NA	TRBD1	TGTGCCATCAGTAGGACAGGGGATATTTACGAGCAGTACTTC	CAISRTGDIYEQYF
TRBJ1-3	TRBV18	NA	TRBD1	TGTGCCAGCTCACCGAAGCAGGGGGCTGGAAACACCATATATTTT	CASSPKQGAGNTIYF
TRBJ1-2	TRBV12-3/TRBV12-4	NA	NA	TGTGCCAGCAGTCCACAGGGTGTCTATGGCTACACCTTC	CASSPQGVYGYTF
TRBJ2-3	TRBV3-1/TRBV3-2	NA	TRBD2	TGTGCCATCGTGACTAGCAGCAAAGGGTCTACGCAGTATTTT	CAIVTSSKGSTQYF
TRBJ2-7	TRBV7-2	NA	NA	TGTGCCAGCAGCTTAATCTTAGGACAGAAAGAGGGCCCCTACGAGCAGTACTTC	CASSLILGQKEGPYEQYF
TRBJ2-3	TRBV14	NA	TRBD2	TGTGCCAGCAAGAAGAGCGGGAACCCAGATACGCAGTATTTT	CASKKSGNPDTQYF
TRBJ1-2	TRBV7-2	once	TRBD1	TGTGCCAGCAGCTTAGGGGACAGGGCTGGCTACACCTTC	CASSLGDRAGYTF
TRBJ2-7	TRBV5-1	NA	NA	TGCGCCAGCAGCTTGGAAAGGAATCGTCTAGGTCTCGAGCAGTACTTC	CASSLERNRLGLEQYF
TRBJ2-7	TRBV5-7	NA	TRBD2	TGTGCCAGCAGACCTAAAGGCCCTAGCGGGAGGCCCCGGTACGAGCAGTACTTC	CASRPKGPSGRPRYEQYF
TRBJ2-3	TRBV6-5	once	TRBD1	TGTGCCAGCAGAGGGGACAGTGTAGATACGCAGTATTTT	CASRGDSVDTQYF
TRBJ1-4	TRBV5-1	NA	NA	TGCGCCAGCAGAACTGATGGTGAAAAACTGTTTTTT	CASRTDGEKLFF
TRBJ2-3	TRBV5-4	once	NA	TGTGCCAGCAGCTTGCGAGGAGTTCCAGATACGCAGTATTTT	CASSLRGVPDTQYF
TRBJ2-1	TRBV28	NA	TRBD2	TGTGCCAGCAGTTTTCGGGGGAGGGAGTCCGACAATGAGCAGTTCTTC	CASSFRGRESDNEQFF
TRBJ2-2	TRBV5-1	once	NA	TGCGCCAGCAGCTTGGCGGCTAAGAACACCGGGGAGCTGTTTTTT	CASSLAAKNTGELFF
TRBJ2-2	TRBV7-2	once	NA	TGTGCCAGCAGCTTAGGGGGGAAGAGGGACGGGGAGCTGTTTTTT	CASSLGGKRDGELFF
TRBJ1-1	TRBV6-5	many	NA	TGTGCCAGCAGTAATGTCTTGAACACTGAAGCTTTCTTT	CASSNVLNTEAFF
TRBJ1-1	TRBV28	NA	NA	TGTGCCAGCAGTCATATTATGAGGGACACTGAAGCTTTCTTT	CASSHIMRDTEAFF
TRBJ2-1	TRBV11-2	NA	NA	TGTGCCAGCAGCCACAATGAGCAGTTCTTC	CASSHNEQFF
TRBJ2-5	TRBV24-1	once	NA	TGTGCCACCAGTGCCCACCCGGGGGATAAGGGCCAAGAGACCCAGTACTTC	CATSAHPGDKGQETQYF
TRBJ1-6	TRBV5-5	NA	NA	TGTGCCAGCAGCTTGGTATCAGGGGCTCGAAATGATTCACCCCTCCACTTT	CASSLVSGARNDSPLHF
TRBJ2-7	TRBV28	NA	TRBD2	TGTGCCAGCAGTCATGGGGGTTCGGGAGGGCCAGGGGAGCAGTACTTC	CASSHGGSGGPGEQYF
TRBJ2-5	TRBV6-5	NA	NA	TGTGCCAGCCGACGTTCGGGTCAAGAGACCCAGTACTTC	CASRRSGQETQYF
TRBJ2-3	TRBV24-1	NA	TRBD2	TGTGCCACCGGGGAGGGAAGCACAGATACGCAGTATTTT	CATGEGSTDTQYF
TRBJ2-7	TRBV19	NA	TRBD2	TGTGCCAGTAGTATCCAGACGACTAGCGGGCCCCACGAGCAGTACTTC	CASSIQTTSGPHEQYF
TRBJ2-7	TRBV5-1	NA	TRBD1	TGCGCCAGCAGCAGGGGGCCAGGGGAAGGGACAACCAACGAGCAGTACTTC	CASSRGPGEGTTNEQYF
TRBJ1-6	TRBV9	NA	NA	TGTGCCAGCAGCGTAGGTTTGGCAGATAATTCACCCCTCCACTTT	CASSVGLADNSPLHF
TRBJ2-3	TRBV11-2	NA	NA	TGTGCCAGCAGCCAATCCCGGGGTACGAGGCAGTATTTT	CASSQSRGTRQYF
TRBJ2-7	TRBV7-2	NA	TRBD2	TGTGCCAGCAGCTACGACAGCGGGAGTCGCAACGAGCAGTACTTC	CASSYDSGSRNEQYF
TRBJ1-5	TRBV27	NA	NA	TGTGCCAGCAGTTTTACGGGCAATCAGCCCCAGCATTTT	CASSFTGNQPQHF
TRBJ1-5	TRBV18	NA	TRBD1	TGTGCCAGCTCACCGACAGGGGTGAGCAATCAGCCCCAGCATTTT	CASSPTGVSNQPQHF
TRBJ2-7	TRBV6-2/TRBV6-3	NA	NA	TGTGCCAGCAGTTACTCTGACCAGGGGTTCGACGAGCAGTACTTC	CASSYSDQGFDEQYF
TRBJ2-6	TRBV18	NA	NA	TGTGCCAGCTCACAGAGCAAGTCTGGGGCCAACGTCCTGACTTTC	CASSQSKSGANVLTF
TRBJ2-1	TRBV5-1	NA	TRBD1	TGCGCCAGCAGCCTTTTCGGTCAACAGGGGGCGAATGAGCAGTTCTTC	CASSLFGQQGANEQFF
TRBJ2-7	TRBV10-3	NA	TRBD2	TGTGCCATCGCCGGGGGGATAGCGGGATCCTACGAGCAGTACTTC	CAIAGGIAGSYEQYF
TRBJ2-2	TRBV28	NA	NA	TGTGCCAGCAGTTTTTTGAGTAGTCGGGAGCTGTTTTTT	CASSFLSSRELFF
TRBJ2-7	TRBV2	NA	NA	TGTGCCAGCAGGGCCATATACGCGTCTGCCGAGCAGTACTTC	CASRAIYASAEQYF
TRBJ2-5	TRBV24-1	NA	TRBD2	TGTGCCACCAGTGATAGGGAGGGAGGCCAAGAGACCCAGTACTTC	CATSDREGGQETQYF
TRBJ2-1	TRBV10-3	NA	TRBD2	TGTGCCACACACATAGCGGGAGAGTTCAATGAGCAGTTCTTC	CATHIAGEFNEQFF
TRBJ1-1	TRBV7-9	NA	NA	TGTGCCAGCAGTTCTAAGGGGAGCACTGAAGCTTTCTTT	CASSSKGSTEAFF
TRBJ2-3	TRBV5-1	NA	NA	TGCGCCAGCACAAAACAGGGCACAGATACGCAGTATTTT	CASTKQGTDTQYF
TRBJ1-6	TRBV7-3	NA	NA	TGTGCCAGCAGCTTAACAGGGGAGGGGGGTTCACCCCTCCACTTT	CASSLTGEGGSPLHF